This T cell receptor (beta chain) is drawn from a study of blood T cell repertoires in COVID-19. Some clones are missing from TCRdb's copy, which holds only in-frame ones; the method was immunoSEQ multiplex PCR. The repertoire holds approximately 200,000 clones, approximately 78% seen once, with 10% in the top ten. The J segment lost 7 bases and the V segment lost 5 bases, leaving 3 bases of the junction unmatched. The germline V gene encodes CDR1 SEHNR and CDR2 FQNEAQ (reference sequence). CDR3 length equals 14 residues. Sequencing input: peripheral blood. This chain links TRBV7-9 with TRBJ1-6; 9 nucleotides line up with TRBD1. The origin of this receptor is a woman of 80 years or more with acute or convalescent COVID-19. The CDR3 sequence: CASSRDRENSPLHF. DNA for the CDR3: TGTGCCAGCAGCAGGGACAGGGAGAATTCACCCCTCCACTTT.